This T cell receptor (beta chain) stems from a study of blood T cell repertoires in COVID-19. On the study more broadly: Acute and convalescent COVID-19 samples came from the United States, Italy and Spain.

Sequenced by immunoSEQ multiplex PCR; TCRdb stores in-frame clones only, minus some. The sample lists about 170,000 clones, around four fifths occurring once. Patients in Seattle were enrolled during active infection, then followed longitudinally. This CDR3 spans 15 amino acids. Germline assignment: CDR1 MGHDK and CDR2 SYGVNS. The junction had 8 bases not matched to a gene; V was cut back by 3 bases and J by 4 bases. What was sequenced was peripheral blood. This TCR derives from a woman in her 70s with COVID-19, enrolled during active disease. This chain connects TRBV25-1 to TRBJ1-1; 7 positions match TRBD1. The DNA of the CDR3 is TGTGCCAGCAGTGAGGCAGGGAACAGGGGCACTGAAGCTTTCTTT. Its translation is CASSEAGNRGTEAFF.